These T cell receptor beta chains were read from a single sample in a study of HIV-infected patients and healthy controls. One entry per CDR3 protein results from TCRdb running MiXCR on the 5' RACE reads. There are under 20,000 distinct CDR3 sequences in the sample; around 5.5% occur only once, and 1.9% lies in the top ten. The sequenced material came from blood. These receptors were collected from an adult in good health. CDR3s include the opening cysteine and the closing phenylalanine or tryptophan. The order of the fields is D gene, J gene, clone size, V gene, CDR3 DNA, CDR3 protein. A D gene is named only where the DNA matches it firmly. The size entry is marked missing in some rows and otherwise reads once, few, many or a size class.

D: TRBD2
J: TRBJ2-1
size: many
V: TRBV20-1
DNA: TGCAGTGCCACACCCGGACTAGCGGCGGGCTACAATGAGCAGTTCTTC
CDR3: CSATPGLAAGYNEQFF

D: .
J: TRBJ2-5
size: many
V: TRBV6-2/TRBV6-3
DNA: TGTGCCAGCAGTTATGCGAACCAAGAGACCCAGTACTTC
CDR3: CASSYANQETQYF

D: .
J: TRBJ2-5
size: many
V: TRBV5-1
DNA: TGCGCCAGCAGCTTGATAGGAGTCGGGGAGACCCAGTACTTC
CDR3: CASSLIGVGETQYF

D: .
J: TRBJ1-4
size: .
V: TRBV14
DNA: TGTGCCAGCAGCCAGAAGGACGGATATGAAAAACTGTTTTTT
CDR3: CASSQKDGYEKLFF

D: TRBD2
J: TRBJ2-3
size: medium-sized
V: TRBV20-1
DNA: TGCAGTGCTTGGACTAGCGGGAGCACAGATACGCAGTATTTT
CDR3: CSAWTSGSTDTQYF

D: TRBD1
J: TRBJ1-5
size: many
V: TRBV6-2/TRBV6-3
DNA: TGTGCCAGCAGTTACTTGGGACAGGGATATCAGCCCCAGCATTTT
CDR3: CASSYLGQGYQPQHF

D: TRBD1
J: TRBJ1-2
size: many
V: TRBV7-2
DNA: TGTGCCAGCAGCTTAGATCTAACAGGGGGAAACGGCTACACCTTC
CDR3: CASSLDLTGGNGYTF

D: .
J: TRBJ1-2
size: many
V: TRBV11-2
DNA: TGTGCCAGCAGCTCCCTTGGCAGGGCGGACGATGGCTACACCTTC
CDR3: CASSSLGRADDGYTF

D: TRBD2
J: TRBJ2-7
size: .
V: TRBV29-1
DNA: TGCAGCGGGATCCTGTCCGACCGCGAGCGGGGCAGCTCCTACGAGCAGTACTTC
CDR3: CSGILSDRERGSSYEQYF

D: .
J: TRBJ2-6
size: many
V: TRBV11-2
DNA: TGTGCCAGCAGCCCTCAGGGGTCTGGGGCCAACGTCCTGACTTTC
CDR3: CASSPQGSGANVLTF

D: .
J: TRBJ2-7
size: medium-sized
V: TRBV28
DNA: TGTGCCAGCAGTTCCCGGGGCCTTCGGGAGCAGTACTTC
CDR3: CASSSRGLREQYF

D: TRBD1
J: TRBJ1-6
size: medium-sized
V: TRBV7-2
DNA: TGTGCCAGCAGGGCCGGGGGGACAGGGGTTTATAATTCACCCCTCCACTTT
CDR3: CASRAGGTGVYNSPLHF

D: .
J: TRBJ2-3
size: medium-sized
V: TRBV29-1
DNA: TGCAGCGTTGTGCCGGGGGGCACAGATACGCAGTATTTT
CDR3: CSVVPGGTDTQYF

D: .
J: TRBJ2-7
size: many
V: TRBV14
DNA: TGTGCCAGCAGCCAAGATCCCGACAGGGCCAGACTAGGCGAGCAGTACTTC
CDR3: CASSQDPDRARLGEQYF

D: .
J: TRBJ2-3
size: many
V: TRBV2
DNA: TGTGCCAGCAGTGAACTGCGGGGACGCACAGATACGCAGTATTTT
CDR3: CASSELRGRTDTQYF

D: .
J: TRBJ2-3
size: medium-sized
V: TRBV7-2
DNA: TGTGCCAGCAGCTTAGTCGGGGGAGTTAGCACAGATACGCAGTATTTT
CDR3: CASSLVGGVSTDTQYF

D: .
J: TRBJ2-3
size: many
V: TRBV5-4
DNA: TGTGCCAGCAACCCACCGGGACGGATTAACACAGATACGCAGTATTTT
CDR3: CASNPPGRINTDTQYF

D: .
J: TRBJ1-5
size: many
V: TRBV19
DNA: TGTGCCAGTAGTATTGATGGAGGGGGCAATCAGCCCCAGCATTTT
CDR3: CASSIDGGGNQPQHF

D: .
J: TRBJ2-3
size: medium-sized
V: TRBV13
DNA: TGTGCCAGCAGCTCCCCGCAGGGGGGAGTCGCAGATACGCAGTATTTT
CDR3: CASSSPQGGVADTQYF

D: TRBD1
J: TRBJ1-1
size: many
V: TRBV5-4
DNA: TGTGCCAGCAGCTTGGGCAACAGGGGTAGCAGCACTGAAGCTTTCTTT
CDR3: CASSLGNRGSSTEAFF

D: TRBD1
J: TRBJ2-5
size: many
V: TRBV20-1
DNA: TGCAGTGCTACCCCTAGGGACAGCCAAGAGACCCAGTACTTC
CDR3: CSATPRDSQETQYF

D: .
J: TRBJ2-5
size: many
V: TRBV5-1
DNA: TGCGCCAGCAGCTTACAACAAGAGACCCAGTACTTC
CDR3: CASSLQQETQYF

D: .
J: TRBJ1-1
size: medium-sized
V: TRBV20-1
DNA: TGCAGTGCTAGAGGGGGTGGCGACACTGAAGCTTTCTTT
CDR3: CSARGGGDTEAFF

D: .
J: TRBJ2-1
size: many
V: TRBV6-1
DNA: TGTGCCAGCGCCCCACCCGGGCAGGGGCCCAATGAGCAGTTCTTC
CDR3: CASAPPGQGPNEQFF

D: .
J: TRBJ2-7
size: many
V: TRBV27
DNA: TGTGCCAGCAGTTCCCTCCCGACAGGTCTGGGCGAGCAGTACTTC
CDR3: CASSSLPTGLGEQYF